These 26 T cell receptor beta chains originate from one sample sequenced in a study of response to subunit inactivated influenza vaccine. TCRdb reprocessed the RT-PCR reads with MiXCR, giving one entry per CDR3 protein. The profile shows around 760,000 distinct CDR3 sequences, over 11% of them singletons. The material was PBMCs from blood, obtained 14 days before vaccination. These receptors were collected from a man aged 45-65 years who received an inactivated influenza vaccine.

The V and J genes are TRBV4-3 and TRBJ1-2; D remains unclear. From germline, CDR1 is LGHNA and CDR2 YSLEER. There are 14 residues in the CDR3. Trimming stripped 1 base from V and 8 bases from J, with 14 bases between. The CDR3 DNA reads TGCGCCAGCAGCCAAGCTGGCAGGACTTTCGGCTACACCTTC. As protein: CASSQAGRTFGYTF.

The J gene is TRBJ2-5, the V gene TRBV4-1; TRBD2 might be the D (5 bases). V lost 1 base to trimming and J lost 3 bases, with 12 bases between them. CDR1 is MGHRA and CDR2 is YSYEKL in the germline V gene. This CDR3 comprises 15 residues. CDR3 region: CASSQAGLGEETQYF. The CDR3 DNA follows: TGCGCCAGCAGCCAAGCAGGACTTGGGGAAGAGACCCAGTACTTC.

The genes are TRBV18 and TRBJ1-3; tentatively, D is TRBD1 (6 bases). V was pared by 3 bases and J by 0 bases, with 12 bases between. In germline, CDR1 is KGHSH, CDR2 LQKENI. The CDR3 loop spans 16 amino acids. The CDR3 DNA follows: TGTGCCAGCTCACCTACAGGGATTACCTCTGGAAACACCATATATTTT. The encoded protein is CASSPTGITSGNTIYF.

This clonotype was observed many times. The genes are TRBV6-1 and TRBJ1-3; 7 nucleotides line up with TRBD1. V lost 7 bases, J lost 0 bases, and 6 bases stayed unmatched. Looked up from germline, CDR1 is MNHNS and CDR2 is SASEGT. This CDR3 region has 15 residues. In DNA form, the CDR3 reads TGTGCCAGCACCAGGACAGGCGACTCTGGAAACACCATATATTTT. It yields the protein CASTRTGDSGNTIYF.

Only a few counts were recorded for this clonotype. The V call is TRBV5-1, the J call TRBJ2-7; TRBD1 agrees at 11 bases. Germline V gene sequence: CDR1 SGHRS, CDR2 YFSETQ. V was clipped by 4 bases and J by 1 base; unmatched bases: 4. There are 15 residues in the CDR3. The CDR3 DNA is TGCGCCAGCAGCAGAGGACAGGGGGCTTCCTACGAGCAGTACTTC. Translating it yields CASSRGQGASYEQYF.

The table lists this clonotype with a few counts. The chain's CDR3 is CASSVTVRNTIYF. The CDR3 DNA reads TGTGCCAGCAGCGTGACAGTAAGAAACACCATATATTTT. The gene calls are TRBV11-2 and TRBJ1-3; maybe TRBD1 (5 bases). Looked up from germline, CDR1 is SGHAT and CDR2 is FQNNGV. V lost 5 bases and J lost 5, with 10 bases in between. The CDR3 is 13 amino acids.

This clonotype was observed a few times. The J gene is TRBJ2-3, the V gene TRBV2; 10 bases match TRBD1. The CDR3 has 15 residues. Germline CDR1 and CDR2: SNHLY and FYNNEI. The V and J ends lost 6 bases and 0 bases, in that order; junction bases with no gene match: 3. The CDR3 coding sequence is TGTGCCAGCAGGTGGACAGGGGGTAGCACAGATACGCAGTATTTT. Its translation is CASRWTGGSTDTQYF.

This clonotype was recorded a few times. This chain connects TRBV2 to TRBJ1-2; 9 bases match TRBD1. Trimming took 6 bases from V and 4 from J; bases not matched to a gene: 9. CDR1 and CDR2 from the germline V gene are SNHLY and FYNNEI. CDR3 length equals 15 residues. This CDR3 reads CASRTGTGIIYGYTF. For the CDR3, the DNA is TGTGCCAGCAGGACCGGGACAGGGATTATCTATGGCTACACCTTC. The full variable domain, rest sourced from reference TRBV2 and TRBJ1-2, is EPEVTQTPSHQVTQMGQEVILRCVPISNHLYFYWYRQILGQKVEFLVSFYNNEISEKSEIFDDQFSVERPDGSNFTLKIRSTKLEDSAMYFCASRTGTGIIYGYTFGSGTRLTVV.

This clonotype showed up just a few times. The chain combines TRBV29-1 with TRBJ2-7; unclear D gene. The ends were cut back, 4 bases at V and 1 base at J, with 11 bases in the middle. The germline gives CDR1 SQVTM, CDR2 ANQGSEA. The CDR3 length is 13 residues. The CDR3 loop is CSVAVGLSYEQYF. The CDR3 nucleotides read TGCAGCGTTGCGGTCGGGTTATCCTACGAGCAGTACTTC.

This clonotype has just a few counts. The chain uses TRBV29-1 and TRBJ2-2; D possibly corresponds to TRBD1 (5 bases). The CDR3 is made up of 12 amino acids. V dropped 6 bases and J dropped 6 bases, with 11 bases sitting between them. Germline V gives CDR1 SQVTM, CDR2 ANQGSEA. The CDR3 is CSVPRESGELFF. The DNA for the CDR3 is TGCAGCGTGCCCAGGGAATCCGGGGAGCTGTTTTTT.

The rearrangement uses TRBV5-1 and TRBJ1-3; TRBD1 matches at 8 bases. Germline V gene lookup returns CDR1 SGHRS and CDR2 YFSETQ. The V segment lost 0 bases and the J segment 5 bases; nucleotides outside the gene matches: 4. This CDR3 contains 15 residues. The CDR3 loop is CASSLADRDRNTIYF. For the CDR3, the DNA is TGCGCCAGCAGCTTGGCGGACAGGGACCGAAACACCATATATTTT.

This clonotype was seen more than once but under ten times. This chain uses TRBV2 with TRBJ1-1; D is ambiguous. The CDR3 totals 14 residues. Germline assignment: CDR1 SNHLY and CDR2 FYNNEI. V was shortened by 6 bases and J by 4 bases, with 15 bases between the two germline ends. The CDR3 nucleotides read TGTGCCAGCAGCCTAGGATTGGGAGTCACTGAAGCTTTCTTT. This gives the protein CASSLGLGVTEAFF.

This clonotype was found a few times. This rearrangement joins TRBV20-1 to TRBJ2-2; a weak D match, TRBD1 (6 bases). This CDR3 spans 16 amino acids. V lost 0 bases to trimming and J lost 6 bases, with 17 bases between them. CDR1 DFQATT and CDR2 SNEGSKA come from the germline V gene (reference sequence). The CDR3 DNA reads TGCAGTGCTAGAGATCCGGGCAGGGGAATTGCCGGGGAGCTGTTTTTT. It encodes CSARDPGRGIAGELFF.

V and J are TRBV5-4 and TRBJ1-3; D ambiguous. The CDR3 runs 16 residues. V gave up 0 bases and J gave up 0 bases, with 10 bases separating them. CDR1 and CDR2 from the germline V gene are SGHNT and YYREEE (reference sequence). CDR3 amino acids: CASSLEGLISGNTIYF. Here the CDR3 DNA reads TGTGCCAGCAGCTTGGAAGGCTTGATCTCTGGAAACACCATATATTTT.

The table lists this clonotype with many counts. This chain joins TRBV15 and TRBJ2-5, with D maybe TRBD2 (6 bases). The V end was cut by 0 bases, the J end by 5 bases, with 19 bases between. The CDR3 is made up of 17 amino acids. The germline V gene has CDR1 LNHNV and CDR2 YYDKDF (reference sequence). The CDR3: CATSREIRAFGGETQYF. The CDR3 DNA is TGTGCCACCAGCAGAGAAATAAGAGCCTTTGGAGGGGAGACCCAGTACTTC. Supplemented by reference TRBV15 and TRBJ2-5, the full variable domain reads DAMVIQNPRYQVTQFGKPVTLSCSQTLNHNVMYWYQQKSSQAPKLLFHYYDKDFNNEADTPDNFQSRRPNTSFCFLDIRSPGLGDTAMYLCATSREIRAFGGETQYFGPGTRLLVL.

The chain joins TRBV4-2 to TRBJ2-1; 10 bases fit TRBD2. Germline lookup yields CDR1 LGHNA and CDR2 YNFKEQ. The length of the CDR3 is 17 residues. Germline trimming cut 3 bases from V and 1 base from J; bases unmatched to any gene: 6. The CDR3 reads CASSQRAGGPSYNEQFF. Written as DNA, the CDR3 is TGTGCCAGCAGCCAGCGAGCGGGGGGGCCGTCCTACAATGAGCAGTTCTTC.

In its sample, this clonotype was seen a few times. J is TRBJ1-2 and V is TRBV10-3; 12 nucleotides match TRBD1. Trimming at V came to 10 bases and at J to 7 bases, leaving 10 bases not matched to a gene. The CDR3 length is 14 residues. Germline V gene sequence: CDR1 ENHRY, CDR2 SYGVKD. The CDR3 spells CATAGTGGAAGYTF. Written as DNA, the CDR3 is TGTGCCACAGCGGGGACAGGGGGCGCGGCTGGCTACACCTTC.

This clonotype was detected a few times. V and J are TRBV3-1 and TRBJ2-2; TRBD2 might be the D (5 bases). The germline CDR1 and CDR2 sequences are LGHDT and YNNKEL (reference sequence). Deletions cut 3 bases from V and 5 bases from J, with 10 bases between. The CDR3 spans 14 residues. The CDR3 bases are TGTGCCAGCAGCCATGGAGGACGAACCGGGGAGCTGTTTTTT. Translation: CASSHGGRTGELFF.

This clonotype was observed a few times. The chain couples TRBV5-5 to TRBJ1-1, with D tentatively TRBD1 (6 bases). Trimming stripped 3 bases from V and 1 base from J, with 16 bases between. CDR1 is SGHKS, CDR2 YYEKEE, per germline (reference sequence). CDR3 length: 16 amino acids. The CDR3 here is CASSWGAFTGNTEAFF. CDR3 DNA: TGTGCCAGCAGCTGGGGGGCCTTCACCGGGAACACTGAAGCTTTCTTT. The variable domain in full, completed from reference TRBV5-5 and TRBJ1-1, reads DAGVTQSPTHLIKTRGQQVTLRCSPISGHKSVSWYQQVLGQGPQFIFQYYEKEERGRGNFPDRFSARQFPNYSSELNVNALLLGDSALYLCASSWGAFTGNTEAFFGQGTRLTVV.

The chain couples TRBV7-2 to TRBJ2-6; D remains unclear. The CDR3 is made up of 15 amino acids. CDR1 and CDR2 (germline): SGHTA, FQGNSA. Trimming left V 3 bases short and J 0 bases short, with 6 bases between. The CDR3: CASSFAFSGANVLTF. For the CDR3, the DNA is TGTGCCAGCAGCTTTGCGTTCTCTGGGGCCAACGTCCTGACTTTC.

The V gene is TRBV28, the J gene TRBJ2-1, with 7 bases matching TRBD2. CDR3 size: 17 residues. With V trimmed by 4 bases and J by 7 bases, 16 bases remained unmatched. Looked up from germline, CDR1 is MDHEN and CDR2 is SYDVKM. CDR3 in DNA: TGTGCCAGCAGTTCCCTTTACCCTGGCGGGAGAGGGAATGAGCAGTTCTTC. This translates into CASSSLYPGGRGNEQFF.

V usage is TRBV6-4 and J usage is TRBJ2-3, with D uncertain. The V and J ends lost 4 bases and 2 bases respectively, with 7 bases between them. The CDR3 sequence is 13 residues long. Germline assignment: CDR1 MRHNA and CDR2 SNTAGT. This chain's CDR3 is CASSGGPTDTQYF. Here the CDR3 DNA reads TGTGCCAGCAGTGGAGGCCCCACAGATACGCAGTATTTT.

The table lists this clonotype with a few counts. This chain uses TRBV12-3 or TRBV12-4 with TRBJ2-1; D not resolved. This CDR3 has 13 residues. V dropped 5 bases and J dropped 5 bases, with 10 bases sitting between them. Here the CDR3 reads CASSPGFDNEQFF. In nucleotides, the CDR3 is TGTGCCAGCAGTCCCGGGTTTGACAATGAGCAGTTCTTC.

The chain carries TRBV12-3 or TRBV12-4 and TRBJ2-1; maybe TRBD2 (6 bases). Trimming took off 2 bases at V and 5 bases at J, with 10 bases between the two ends. The CDR3 covers 14 residues. Written as DNA, the CDR3 is TGTGCCAGCAGTTTACGGGGGAGCGACAATGAGCAGTTCTTC. Translation: CASSLRGSDNEQFF.

The chain combines TRBV4-3 with TRBJ1-4, with 10 positions matching TRBD1. This CDR3 is 13 amino acids long. Looked up from germline, CDR1 is LGHNA and CDR2 is YSLEER. Trimming took 7 bases from V and 8 from J; bases not matched to a gene: 4. The CDR3: CASNPGQGEKLFF. The CDR3 nucleotides read TGCGCCAGCAACCCGGGACAGGGGGAAAAACTGTTTTTT.

The V call is TRBV7-8, the J call TRBJ2-1; 7 bases line up with TRBD1. The trim removed 3 bases at V and 5 bases at J, leaving 22 bases unmatched. The germline CDR1 and CDR2 sequences are SGHVS and FQNEAQ. The CDR3 spans 20 residues. In DNA, the CDR3 is TGTGCCAGCAGCTTGAGACAGGGTGCGACAAAAAAAGGTCGCGACAATGAGCAGTTCTTC. The encoded protein is CASSLRQGATKKGRDNEQFF.